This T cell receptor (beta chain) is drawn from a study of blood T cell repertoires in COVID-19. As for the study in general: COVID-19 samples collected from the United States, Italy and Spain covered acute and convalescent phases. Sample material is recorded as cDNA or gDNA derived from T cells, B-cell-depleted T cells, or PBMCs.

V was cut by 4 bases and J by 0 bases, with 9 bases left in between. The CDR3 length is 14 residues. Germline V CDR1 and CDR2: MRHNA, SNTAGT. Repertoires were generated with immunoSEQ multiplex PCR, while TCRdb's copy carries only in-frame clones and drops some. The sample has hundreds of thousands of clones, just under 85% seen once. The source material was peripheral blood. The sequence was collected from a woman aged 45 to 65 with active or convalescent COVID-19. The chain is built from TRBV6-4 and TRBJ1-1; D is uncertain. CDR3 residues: CASSVRALNTEAFF. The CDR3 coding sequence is TGTGCCAGCAGTGTGAGGGCCTTGAACACTGAAGCTTTCTTT.